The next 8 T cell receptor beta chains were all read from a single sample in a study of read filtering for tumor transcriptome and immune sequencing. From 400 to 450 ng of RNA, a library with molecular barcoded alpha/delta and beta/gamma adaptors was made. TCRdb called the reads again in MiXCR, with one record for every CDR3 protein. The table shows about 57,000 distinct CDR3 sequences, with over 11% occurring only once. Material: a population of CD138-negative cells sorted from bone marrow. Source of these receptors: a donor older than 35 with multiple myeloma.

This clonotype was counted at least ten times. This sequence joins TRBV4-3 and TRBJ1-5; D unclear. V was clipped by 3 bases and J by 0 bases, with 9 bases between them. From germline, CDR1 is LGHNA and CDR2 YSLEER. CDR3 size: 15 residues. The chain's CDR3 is CASSQGTNSNQPQHF. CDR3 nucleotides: TGCGCCAGCAGCCAGGGAACAAATAGCAATCAGCCCCAGCATTTT.

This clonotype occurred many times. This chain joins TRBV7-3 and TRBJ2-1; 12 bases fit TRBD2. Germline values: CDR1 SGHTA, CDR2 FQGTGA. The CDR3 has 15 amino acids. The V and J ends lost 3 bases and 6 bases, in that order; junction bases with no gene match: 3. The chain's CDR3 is CASSFASGRGNEQFF. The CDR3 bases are TGTGCCAGCAGCTTCGCTAGCGGGAGGGGCAATGAGCAGTTCTTC.

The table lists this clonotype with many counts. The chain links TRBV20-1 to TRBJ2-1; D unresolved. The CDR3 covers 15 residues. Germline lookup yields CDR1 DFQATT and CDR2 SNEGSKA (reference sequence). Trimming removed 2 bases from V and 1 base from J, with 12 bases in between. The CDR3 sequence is CSARTDLRSYNEQFF. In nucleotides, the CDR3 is TGCAGTGCTAGAACAGACTTGAGGTCCTACAATGAGCAGTTCTTC.

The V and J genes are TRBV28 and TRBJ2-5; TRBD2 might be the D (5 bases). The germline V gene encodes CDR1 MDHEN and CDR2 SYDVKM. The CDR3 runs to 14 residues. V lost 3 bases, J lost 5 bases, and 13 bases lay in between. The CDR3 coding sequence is TGTGCCAGCAGTTTGGTCGGGAACTGGGAGACCCAGTACTTC. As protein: CASSLVGNWETQYF.

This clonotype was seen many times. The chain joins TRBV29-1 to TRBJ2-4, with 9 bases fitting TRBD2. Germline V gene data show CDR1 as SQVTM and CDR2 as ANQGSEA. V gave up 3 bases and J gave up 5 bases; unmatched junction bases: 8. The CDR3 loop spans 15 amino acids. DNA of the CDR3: TGCAGCGTTGAGCGGGGGGGACTGGCTGAAAACATTCAGTACTTC. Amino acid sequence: CSVERGGLAENIQYF. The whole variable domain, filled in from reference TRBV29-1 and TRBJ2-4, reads SAVISQKPSRDICQRGTSLTIQCQVDSQVTMMFWYRQQPGQSLTLIATANQGSEATYESGFVIDKFPISRPNLTFSTLTVSNMSPEDSSIYLCSVERGGLAENIQYFGAGTRLSVL.

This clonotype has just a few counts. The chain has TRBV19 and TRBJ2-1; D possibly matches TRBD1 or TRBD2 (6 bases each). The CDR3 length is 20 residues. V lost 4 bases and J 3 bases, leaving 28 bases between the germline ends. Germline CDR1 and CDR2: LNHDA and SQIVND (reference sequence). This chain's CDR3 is CASSKKPFSVQGGLYNEQFF. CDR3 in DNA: TGTGCCAGTAGTAAAAAACCCTTCTCCGTACAGGGAGGCCTCTACAATGAGCAGTTCTTC.

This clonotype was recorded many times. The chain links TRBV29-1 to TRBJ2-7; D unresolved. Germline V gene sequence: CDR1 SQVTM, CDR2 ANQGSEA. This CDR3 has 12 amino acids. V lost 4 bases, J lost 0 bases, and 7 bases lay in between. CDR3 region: CSVAASSYEQYF. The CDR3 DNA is TGCAGCGTTGCAGCAAGCTCCTACGAGCAGTACTTC.

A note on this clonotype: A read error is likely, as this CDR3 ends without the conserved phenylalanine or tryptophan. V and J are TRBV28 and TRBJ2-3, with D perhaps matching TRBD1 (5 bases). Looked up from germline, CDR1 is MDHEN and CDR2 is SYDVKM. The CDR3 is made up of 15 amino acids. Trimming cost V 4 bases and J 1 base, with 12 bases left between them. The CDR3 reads CASSSQGGGTDTQYL. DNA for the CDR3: TGTGCCAGCAGTTCCCAGGGTGGCGGCACAGATACGCAGTATCTT.